This T cell receptor (beta chain) was found in a study of shared clonotypes between healthy human individuals. Germline values: CDR1 MGHRA, CDR2 YSYEKL. The length of the CDR3 is 15 residues. The germline V and J ends were trimmed by 3 bases and 6 bases, with 17 bases remaining between them. The method was immunoSEQ multiplex PCR; TCRdb's version includes in-frame clones alone and lacks a portion of them. Of around 2.5 million clones listed, over 85% are singletons. This receptor was obtained from a man between 18 and 29 years old in good health. Some clones in this sample may be carry-over from other donors' samples. Specimen: naive CD4+ T cells from PBMCs. Subset here: CD45RA+ positively selected. V gene TRBV4-1 combines with J gene TRBJ1-1; unclear D gene. CDR3 DNA: TGCGCCAGCAGCCAGATCCCAATGAATAGAGCTGAAGCTTTCTTT. Translation gives CASSQIPMNRAEAFF.